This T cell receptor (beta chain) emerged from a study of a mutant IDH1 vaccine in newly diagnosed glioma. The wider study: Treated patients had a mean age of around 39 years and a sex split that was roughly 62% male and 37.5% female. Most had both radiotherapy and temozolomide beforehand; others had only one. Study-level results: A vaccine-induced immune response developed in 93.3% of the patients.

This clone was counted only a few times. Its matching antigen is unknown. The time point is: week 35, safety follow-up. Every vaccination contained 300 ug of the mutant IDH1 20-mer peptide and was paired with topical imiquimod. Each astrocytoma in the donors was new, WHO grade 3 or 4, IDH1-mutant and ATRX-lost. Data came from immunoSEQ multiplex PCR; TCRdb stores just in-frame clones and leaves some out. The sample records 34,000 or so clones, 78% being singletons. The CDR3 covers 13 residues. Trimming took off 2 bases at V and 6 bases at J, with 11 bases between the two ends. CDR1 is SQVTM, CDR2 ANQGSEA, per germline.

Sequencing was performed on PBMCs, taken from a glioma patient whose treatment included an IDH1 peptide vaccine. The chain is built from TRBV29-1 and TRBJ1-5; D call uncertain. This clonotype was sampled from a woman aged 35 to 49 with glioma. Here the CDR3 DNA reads TGCAGCGTTGAACTGGGAGGAGGTCAGCCCCAGCATTTT. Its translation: CSVELGGGQPQHF.